This T cell receptor beta chain was identified in a study of identical twins. This CDR3 has 13 amino acids. Trimming stripped 5 bases from V and 4 bases from J, with 12 bases between. Germline CDR1 reads SQVTM; CDR2 reads ANQGSEA. This clonotype has more than one count but fewer than ten. TCRdb independently ran MiXCR on the 5' RACE reads; one entry per CDR3 protein. In the table there are around 370,000 distinct CDR3 sequences, 9% of which are singletons. This receptor was identified in a woman aged 45-59 years in good health. The sequenced material came from naive T cells sorted from blood. This rearrangement joins TRBV29-1 to TRBJ2-1, with no clear D. The CDR3 loop is CSVLQGPYNEQFF. The DNA of the CDR3 is TGCAGCGTTCTACAAGGGCCGTACAATGAGCAGTTCTTC.